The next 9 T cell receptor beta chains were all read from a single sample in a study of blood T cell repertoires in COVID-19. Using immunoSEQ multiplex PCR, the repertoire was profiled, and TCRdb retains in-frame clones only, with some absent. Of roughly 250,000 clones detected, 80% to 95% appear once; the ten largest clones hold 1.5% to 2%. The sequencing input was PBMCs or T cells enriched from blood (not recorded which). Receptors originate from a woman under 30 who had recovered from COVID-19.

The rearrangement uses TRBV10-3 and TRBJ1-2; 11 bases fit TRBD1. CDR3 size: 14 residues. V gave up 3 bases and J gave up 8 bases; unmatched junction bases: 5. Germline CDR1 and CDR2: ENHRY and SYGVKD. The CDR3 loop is CAISDRTGGIGYTF. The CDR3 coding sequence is TGTGCCATCAGTGATCGGACAGGGGGCATCGGCTACACCTTC.

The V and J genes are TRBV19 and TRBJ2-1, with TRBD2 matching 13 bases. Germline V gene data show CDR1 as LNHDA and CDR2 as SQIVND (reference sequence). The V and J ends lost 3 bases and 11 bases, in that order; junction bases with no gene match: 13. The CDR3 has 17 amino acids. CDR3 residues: CASSMLSTSGRNGKQFF. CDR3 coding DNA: TGTGCCAGTAGTATGCTATCGACTAGCGGGAGGAACGGTAAGCAGTTCTTC.

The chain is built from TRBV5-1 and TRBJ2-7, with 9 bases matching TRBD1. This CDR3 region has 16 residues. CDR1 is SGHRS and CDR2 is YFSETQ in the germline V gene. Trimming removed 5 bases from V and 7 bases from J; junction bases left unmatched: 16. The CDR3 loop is CASRTIKDRGYQEQYF. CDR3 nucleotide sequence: TGCGCCAGCAGAACCATAAAGGACAGGGGTTATCAAGAGCAGTACTTC. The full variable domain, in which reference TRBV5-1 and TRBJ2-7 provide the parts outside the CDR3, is KAGVTQTPRYLIKTRGQQVTLSCSPISGHRSVSWYQQTPGQGLQFLFEYFSETQRNKGNFPGRFSGRQFSNSRSEMNVSTLELGDSALYLCASRTIKDRGYQEQYFGPGTRLTVT.

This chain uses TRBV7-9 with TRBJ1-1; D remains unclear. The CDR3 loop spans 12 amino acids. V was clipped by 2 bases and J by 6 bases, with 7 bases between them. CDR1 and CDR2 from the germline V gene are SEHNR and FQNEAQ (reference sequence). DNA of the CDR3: TGTGCCAGCAGCTTAACGGGAGCTGAAGCTTTCTTT. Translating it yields CASSLTGAEAFF.

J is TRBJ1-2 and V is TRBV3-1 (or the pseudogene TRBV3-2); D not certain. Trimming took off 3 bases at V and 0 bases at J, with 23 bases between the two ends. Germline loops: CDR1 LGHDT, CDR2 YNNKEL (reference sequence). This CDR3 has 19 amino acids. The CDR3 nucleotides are TGTGCCAGCAGCCAGGGGAGCAGAGGTTTGGGATCTCCTAACTATGGCTACACCTTC. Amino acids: CASSQGSRGLGSPNYGYTF.

CDR3 in amino acids: CASSLKGRGGYTF. The CDR3 DNA follows: TGTGCCAGCAGTTTAAAGGGGCGTGGTGGCTACACCTTC. The gene calls are TRBV27 and TRBJ1-2; D is possibly TRBD1 (5 bases). Trimming cost V 2 bases and J 7 bases, with 11 bases left between them. This CDR3 spans 13 amino acids. Germline CDR1 and CDR2: MNHEY and SMNVEV (reference sequence).

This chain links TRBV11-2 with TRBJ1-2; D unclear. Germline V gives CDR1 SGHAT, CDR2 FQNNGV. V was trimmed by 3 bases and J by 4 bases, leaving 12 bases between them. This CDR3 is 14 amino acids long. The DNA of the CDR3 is TGTGCCAGCAGCTTCTCGGTGAAGAGCTATGGCTACACCTTC. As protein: CASSFSVKSYGYTF.

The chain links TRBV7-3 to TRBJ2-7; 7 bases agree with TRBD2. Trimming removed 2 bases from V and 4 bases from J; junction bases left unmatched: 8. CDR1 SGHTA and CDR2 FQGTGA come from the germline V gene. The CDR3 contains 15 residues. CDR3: CASSLSAGVTYEQYF. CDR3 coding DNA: TGTGCCAGCAGCTTATCGGCGGGAGTGACTTACGAGCAGTACTTC.

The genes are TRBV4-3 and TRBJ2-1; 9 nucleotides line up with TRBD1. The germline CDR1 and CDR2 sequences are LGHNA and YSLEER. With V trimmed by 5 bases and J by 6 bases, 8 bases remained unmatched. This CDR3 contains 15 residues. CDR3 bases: TGCGCCAGCAGCTCGGGACAGGGAATATTCAATGAGCAGTTCTTC. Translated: CASSSGQGIFNEQFF.